The 25 T cell receptor beta chains below all came from one sample that was sequenced in a study of tumor-infiltrating lymphocytes in primary liver carcinoma. Co-extraction of RNA and DNA was performed on about 19-30 mg of unsorted bulk tissue. Total RNA amounting to about 520 ng was the source from which TCR beta cDNA was made with a constant-region primer. ARM-PCR was slightly modified, and three nested multiplex PCR rounds with it gave rise to the TCR beta libraries. TRBV1-TRBV30 forward primers paired with a C-beta reverse primer drove the first two PCR rounds, roughly 10 cycles each. TCRdb recomputed calls from the multiplex PCR reads with MiXCR, one row per CDR3 protein. Found here are approximately 76,000 distinct CDR3 sequences, about two thirds of them singletons; the top ten hold approximately 15%. Sequencing was performed on liver tumor tissue from sampling region 4. Noted subset: tumor region T4, right-lateral pole. The receptors were sampled from a woman aged 60-75 years with primary liver carcinoma and hepatitis B virus infection.

This clonotype was seen only a few times. A much larger clone differs from this one at a single base, so this may be a read error. The J gene is TRBJ2-7, the V gene TRBV30; TRBD2 might be the D (5 bases). With 4 bases removed from V and 6 bases from J, the gap between germline ends came to 13 bases. Germline-derived CDR1 and CDR2 are GTSNPN and SVGIG (reference sequence). This CDR3 spans 12 amino acids. The CDR3 region has the DNA TGTGCCTGGATTGACTACCGGACCGAGCAGTACTTC. Translation: CAWIDYRTEQYF. The complete variable domain, with remaining parts taken from reference TRBV30 and TRBJ2-7, reads SQTIHQWPATLVQPVGSPLSLECTVEGTSNPNLYWYRQAAGRGLQLLFYSVGIGQISSEVPQNLSASRPQDRQFILSSKKLLLSDSGFYLCAWIDYRTEQYFGPGTRLTVT.

Concerning this clonotype itself: Lacking the conserved final phenylalanine or tryptophan, this CDR3 likely reflects a read error. The rearrangement uses TRBV5-1 and TRBJ1-1, with D unclear. The CDR3 extends over 14 amino acids. Germline CDR1 is SGHRS and CDR2 is YFSETQ. The DNA of the CDR3 is TGCGCTAGCAACTTTGACAACCGGAACACTGAAGCTTTCTTA. This codes for CASNFDNRNTEAFL.

This clonotype has a count of ten or more. This chain joins TRBV12-3 or TRBV12-4 and TRBJ2-1; possibly TRBD2 for D (7 bases). CDR3 length equals 19 residues. The V and J ends lost 6 bases and 4 bases respectively, with 28 bases between them. Written as DNA, the CDR3 is TGTGCCAGCAGCCCCGGCTTGGGGGGGGCGGGAGCCCTATACAATGAGCAGTTCTTC. Amino acid sequence: CASSPGLGGAGALYNEQFF.

Only one count was recorded for this clonotype. The CDR3 carries no conserved terminal phenylalanine or tryptophan, so it likely arises from a read error. As DNA, the CDR3 is TGCGCCAGCATCCAGGGGACAACGACTGGCTACGAGCAGTACCTC. Its protein product is CASIQGTTTGYEQYL. The chain links TRBV4-1 to TRBJ2-7, with a possible D match to TRBD1 (6 bases). CDR1 and CDR2 from the germline V gene are MGHRA and YSYEKL. The CDR3 extends over 15 amino acids. V was shortened by 7 bases and J by 3 bases, with 19 bases between the two germline ends.

The rearrangement joins TRBV30 to TRBJ2-5, with 7 bases aligning to TRBD2. Germline V CDR1 and CDR2: GTSNPN, SVGIG (reference sequence). Losses at the gene ends were 2 bases for V and 9 bases for J; bases not matched to a gene: 9. CDR3 length: 13 residues. The CDR3 DNA sequence: TGTGCCTGGAGTAATTTGGGGGGGGGGGCCCAGTACTTC. Residues: CAWSNLGGGAQYF.

Remarks on this clonotype: This CDR3 fails to terminate in the conserved phenylalanine or tryptophan, so it likely reflects a read error. The chain links TRBV11-3 to TRBJ1-1; 7 nucleotides line up with TRBD1. CDR3 length: 14 residues. The ends lost 3 bases at V and 11 bases at J; junction bases unmatched: 12. Germline V gene lookup returns CDR1 SGHNT and CDR2 YENEEA. The CDR3 bases are TGTGCCAGCAGCTTCGGGACAGTGAATATTGACGCTTTCTTA. It codes for CASSFGTVNIDAFL.

The table lists this clonotype with a few counts. The junction shows a germline mismatch at one end, possibly a read error. CDR3 residues: CSVEGQETSTDTQHF. As DNA, the CDR3 is TGCAGCGTTGAAGGACAGGAGACGAGCACAGATACGCAACATTTT. The rearrangement joins TRBV29-1 to TRBJ2-3; D is perhaps TRBD1 (6 bases). The CDR3 consists of 15 residues. CDR1 is SQVTM, CDR2 ANQGSEA, per germline.

Worth noting for this clonotype: A junction boundary mismatches the germline segment, possibly from a read error. The genes are TRBV4-1 and TRBJ2-6; D not resolved. Germline V gene lookup returns CDR1 MGHRA and CDR2 YSYEKL. CDR3 length: 17 residues. The CDR3 is CAGSQEPQSSGVNVLTF. For the CDR3, the DNA is TGCGCCGGCAGCCAAGAGCCACAAAGCTCTGGGGTCAACGTCCTGACTTTC.

About this clonotype: This likely comes from a read error, as the CDR3 has no conserved phenylalanine or tryptophan at its end. This rearrangement joins TRBV29-1 to TRBJ2-1, with 7 positions matching TRBD2. Germline CDR1 reads SQVTM; CDR2 reads ANQGSEA. This CDR3 has 14 residues. CDR3 region: CSLEGPAGWDEQFI. The CDR3 DNA is TGCAGCCTTGAAGGGCCAGCGGGGTGGGATGAGCAGTTCATC.

For this clonotype: A much more abundant neighbour one base away suggests this may be a read error. CDR3 amino acids: CAWSGQGQDSGELFF. As DNA, the CDR3 is TGTGCCTGGAGCGGACAGGGGCAGGACAGCGGGGAGCTGTTTTTT. The chain combines TRBV30 with TRBJ2-2, with 9 positions matching TRBD1. The CDR3 consists of 15 residues. V trimming: 3 bases; J trimming: 7 bases; junction bases outside the gene matches: 9. CDR1 and CDR2 from the germline V gene are GTSNPN and SVGIG (reference sequence).

The table lists this clonotype with a count of one. The V and J genes are TRBV14 and TRBJ2-3; D is ambiguous. Germline loops: CDR1 SGHDN, CDR2 FVKESK. The CDR3 contains 13 residues. CDR3 bases: TGTGACAGTAGCCATGAAACTTGGTCAGCGCAGTATTTT. Protein product: CDSSHETWSAQYF.

To note about this clonotype: The CDR3 end shows no conserved phenylalanine or tryptophan, and so a read error is likely. This rearrangement joins TRBV4-1 to TRBJ2-7; D gene uncertain. CDR1 and CDR2 (germline): MGHRA, YSYEKL. V was trimmed by 6 bases and J by 3 bases, leaving 12 bases between them. This CDR3 comprises 13 residues. The CDR3 is CASRGNGHYEQYL. The CDR3 DNA follows: TGCGCCAGCAGGGGGAACGGCCACTACGAGCAGTACTTA.

Details on this clonotype: This clone may be a read error of a much larger clone one base away. The chain uses TRBV28 and TRBJ1-1; possibly TRBD1 for D (6 bases). Looked up from germline, CDR1 is MDHEN and CDR2 is SYDVKM. The CDR3 runs to 14 residues. V lost 4 bases to trimming and J lost 6 bases, with 15 bases between them. Here the CDR3 DNA reads TGTGCCAGCAGTTCTCACAGGGAGCAGGCTGAAGCTTTCTTT. Its translation is CASSSHREQAEAFF.

This chain links TRBV6-5 with TRBJ2-7, with D perhaps TRBD1 or TRBD2 (6 bases each). The CDR3 runs to 14 residues. V lost 9 bases, J lost 6 bases, and 21 bases lay in between. Per the germline V gene, CDR1 is MNHEY and CDR2 is SVGAGI. The CDR3 loop reads CASSRDRMRGEQYF. Written as DNA, the CDR3 is TGTGCCAGTAGTCGAGACAGGATGCGGGGCGAGCAGTACTTC.

About this clonotype itself: Because the CDR3 is missing its conserved closing phenylalanine or tryptophan, this is likely a read error. This chain joins TRBV15 and TRBJ2-6, with unresolved D. The CDR3 is 15 amino acids. CDR1 is LNHNV and CDR2 is YYDKDF in the germline V gene (reference sequence). V lost 3 bases and J lost 2, with 8 bases in between. The CDR3 protein is CATSSMGTGANVLTL. In DNA form, the CDR3 reads TGTGCCACCAGCAGTATGGGGACTGGGGCCAACGTCCTGACTCTC.

A note on this clonotype: This is likely a read error, given that the CDR3 carries no conserved phenylalanine or tryptophan at its end. The CDR3 here is CAGSESSSDQPQHS. The CDR3 DNA sequence: TGCGCCGGCAGTGAGTCATCTAGCGATCAGCCCCAGCATTCT. The V and J genes are TRBV10-2 and TRBJ1-5; unclear D gene. The germline CDR1 and CDR2 sequences are WSHSY and SAAADI. The CDR3 contains 14 residues.

This clonotype was seen more than once but under ten times. A much larger clonotype is one base distant, so this may be a read error. The chain recombines TRBV5-5 with TRBJ1-2, with 8 bases fitting TRBD1. Per germline, CDR1 SGHKS and CDR2 YYEKEE (reference sequence). Trimming removed 0 bases from V and 4 bases from J; junction bases left unmatched: 11. This CDR3 contains 17 residues. CDR3 sequence: CASSLALTGEFFYGYTF. The CDR3, as DNA: TGTGCCAGCAGCTTGGCTCTGACAGGGGAGTTTTTCTATGGCTACACCTTC. The entire variable domain, with the rest obtained from reference TRBV5-5 and TRBJ1-2, is as follows: DAGVTQSPTHLIKTRGQQVTLRCSPISGHKSVSWYQQVLGQGPQFIFQYYEKEERGRGNFPDRFSARQFPNYSSELNVNALLLGDSALYLCASSLALTGEFFYGYTFGSGTRLTVV.

Turning to this clonotype: One junction end disagrees with the germline gene, perhaps due to a read error. The chain joins TRBV11-1 to TRBJ2-7; perhaps TRBD2 as D (6 bases). Germline V gene sequence: CDR1 SGHAT, CDR2 FQDESV (reference sequence). This CDR3 comprises 15 residues. CDR3 amino acids: CASTPRTAGLREQCF. CDR3 coding DNA: TGTGCCAGCACCCCTCGGACTGCAGGACTACGCGAGCAGTGCTTC.

As to this clonotype: In this CDR3 the conserved last residue, phenylalanine or tryptophan, is missing, so a read error is likely. J is TRBJ1-1 and V is TRBV12-5, with unresolved D. The CDR3 runs 14 residues. Germline CDR1 and CDR2: LGHNT and FRNRAP. CDR3 in amino acids: CVSGSGNMNTEAFV. The CDR3 DNA follows: TGTGTTAGTGGCTCCGGGAATATGAACACTGAAGCTTTCGTT.

The table lists this clonotype with many counts. This sequence joins TRBV7-8 and TRBJ1-1; D perhaps matches TRBD1 (6 bases). Germline loops: CDR1 SGHVS, CDR2 FQNEAQ. The CDR3 has 14 amino acids. V dropped 3 bases and J dropped 1 base, with 9 bases sitting between them. CDR3 sequence (DNA): TGTGCCAGCAGCTTCCACAGGGAGAACACTGAAGCTTTCTTT. Translation gives CASSFHRENTEAFF. The variable domain in full, completed from reference TRBV7-8 and TRBJ1-1, reads GAGVSQSPRYKVAKRGQDVALRCDPISGHVSLFWYQQALGQGPEFLTYFQNEAQLDKSGLPSDRFFAERPEGSVSTLKIQRTQQEDSAVYLCASSFHRENTEAFFGQGTRLTVV.

This clonotype came up many times. This chain connects TRBV5-6 to TRBJ2-7; tentatively, D is TRBD2 (6 bases). Germline-derived CDR1 and CDR2 are SGHDT and YYEEEE. The CDR3 loop spans 14 amino acids. V shed 4 bases and J shed 1 base, with 12 bases lying between them. In nucleotides, the CDR3 is TGTGCCAGCAGCCGCCGGGACTTGTCCTACGAGCAGTACTTC. The encoded protein is CASSRRDLSYEQYF. The variable domain in full, completed from reference TRBV5-6 and TRBJ2-7, reads DAGVTQSPTHLIKTRGQQVTLRCSPKSGHDTVSWYQQALGQGPQFIFQYYEEEERQRGNFPDRFSGHQFPNYSSELNVNALLLGDSALYLCASSRRDLSYEQYFGPGTRLTVT.

On this clonotype itself: As the CDR3 is not closed by the conserved phenylalanine or tryptophan, this likely results from a read error. The J gene is TRBJ2-7, the V gene TRBV11-2; 9 bases fit TRBD2. V lost 5 bases to trimming and J lost 2 bases; unmatched junction nucleotides: 22. The CDR3 runs to 20 residues. CDR1 is SGHAT, CDR2 FQNNGV, per germline. CDR3 sequence (DNA): TGTGCCAGCAGCACCATTTCCCGACCAGCGGGAGGCCAGAAACCCTACGAGCAGTACCTC. It specifies CASSTISRPAGGQKPYEQYL.

As to this clonotype: The junction differs from germline at one of its ends, possibly a read error. This sequence joins TRBV6-1 and TRBJ2-5; TRBD2 matches 8 bases. The CDR3 is 15 amino acids. Germline V gene sequence: CDR1 MNHNS, CDR2 SASEGT. For the CDR3, the DNA is TGCGCCAGCAGTGTAGTAACGGGAGGGCAGGAGACCCAGTACTTC. Translating it yields CASSVVTGGQETQYF.

This clonotype showed up many times. The chain combines TRBV5-4 with TRBJ2-1; possible D gene TRBD1, 5 bases. Deletions cut 3 bases from V and 3 bases from J, with 10 bases between. Germline assignment: CDR1 SGHNT and CDR2 YYREEE (reference sequence). This CDR3 has 14 residues. The CDR3 DNA sequence: TGTGCCAGCAGCTCGGACACTGTCTACAATGAGCAGTTCTTC. Its protein is CASSSDTVYNEQFF.

With respect to this clonotype: At one end the junction does not follow the germline gene, possibly because of a read error. V gene TRBV11-2 combines with J gene TRBJ2-4, with D unclear. The CDR3 extends over 15 amino acids. Germline V gene data show CDR1 as SGHAT and CDR2 as FQNNGV. CDR3 sequence (DNA): TGTGCCAGCAACTTAGAAGAATTAGCCAAAAACATTCAGTACTTC. This encodes CASNLEELAKNIQYF.